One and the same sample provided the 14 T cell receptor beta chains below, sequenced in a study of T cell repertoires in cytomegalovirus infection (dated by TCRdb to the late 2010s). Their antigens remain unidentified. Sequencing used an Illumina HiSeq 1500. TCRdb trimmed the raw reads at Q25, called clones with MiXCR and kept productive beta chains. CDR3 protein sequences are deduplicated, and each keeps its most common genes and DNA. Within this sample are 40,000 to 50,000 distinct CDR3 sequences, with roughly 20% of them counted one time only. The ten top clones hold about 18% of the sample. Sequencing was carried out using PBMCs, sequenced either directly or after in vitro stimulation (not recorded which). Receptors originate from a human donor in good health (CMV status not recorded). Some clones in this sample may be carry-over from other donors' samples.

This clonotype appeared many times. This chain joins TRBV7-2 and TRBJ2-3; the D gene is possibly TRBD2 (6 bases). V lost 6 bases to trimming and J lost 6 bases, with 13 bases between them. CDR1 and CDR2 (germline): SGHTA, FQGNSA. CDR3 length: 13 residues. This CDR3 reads CASRPGVTDTQYF. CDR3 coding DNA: TGTGCCAGCAGGCCGGGGGTGACGGATACGCAGTATTTT. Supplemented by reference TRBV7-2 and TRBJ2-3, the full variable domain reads GAGVSQSPSNKVTEKGKDVELRCDPISGHTALYWYRQSLGQGLEFLIYFQGNSAPDKSGLPSDRFSAERTGGSVSTLTIQRTQQEDSAVYLCASRPGVTDTQYFGPGTRLTVL.

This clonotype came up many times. The chain's CDR3 is CASSPPWDTQYF. In nucleotides, the CDR3 is TGTGCCAGCAGCCCCCCATGGGATACGCAGTATTTT. This chain joins TRBV7-2 and TRBJ2-3; D ambiguous. CDR3 length: 12 amino acids. V was shortened by 5 bases and J by 6 bases, with 9 bases between the two germline ends. Per the germline V gene, CDR1 is SGHTA and CDR2 is FQGNSA.

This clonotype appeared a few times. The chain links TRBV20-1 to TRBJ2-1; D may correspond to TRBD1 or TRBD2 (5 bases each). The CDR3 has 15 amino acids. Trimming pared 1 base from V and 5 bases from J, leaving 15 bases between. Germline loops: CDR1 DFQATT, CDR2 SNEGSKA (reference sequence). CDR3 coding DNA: TGCAGTGCTAGAGCCCCCCAAGGGACCAACAATGAGCAGTTCTTC. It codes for CSARAPQGTNNEQFF.

CDR3 residues: CASATDTQYF. The CDR3, as DNA: TGTGCCAGCGCAACAGATACGCAGTATTTT. The chain recombines TRBV2 with TRBJ2-3; D ambiguous. Looked up from germline, CDR1 is SNHLY and CDR2 is FYNNEI. The length of the CDR3 is 10 residues. The V and J ends lost 8 bases and 3 bases respectively, with 3 bases between them. The full variable domain, in which reference TRBV2 and TRBJ2-3 provide the parts outside the CDR3, is EPEVTQTPSHQVTQMGQEVILRCVPISNHLYFYWYRQILGQKVEFLVSFYNNEISEKSEIFDDQFSVERPDGSNFTLKIRSTKLEDSAMYFCASATDTQYFGPGTRLTVL.

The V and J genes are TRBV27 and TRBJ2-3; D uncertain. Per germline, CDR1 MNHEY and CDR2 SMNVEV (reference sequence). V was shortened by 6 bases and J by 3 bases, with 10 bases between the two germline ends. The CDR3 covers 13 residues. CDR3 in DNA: TGTGCCAGCAGGGAGTTTGGGACAGATACGCAGTATTTT. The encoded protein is CASREFGTDTQYF.

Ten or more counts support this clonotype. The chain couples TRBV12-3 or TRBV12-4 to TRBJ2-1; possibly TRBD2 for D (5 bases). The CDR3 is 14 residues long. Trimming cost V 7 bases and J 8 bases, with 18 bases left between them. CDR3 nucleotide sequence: TGTGCCAGCACCGCCGGCGGAGGCGTCGATGAGCAGTTCTTC. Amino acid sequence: CASTAGGGVDEQFF.

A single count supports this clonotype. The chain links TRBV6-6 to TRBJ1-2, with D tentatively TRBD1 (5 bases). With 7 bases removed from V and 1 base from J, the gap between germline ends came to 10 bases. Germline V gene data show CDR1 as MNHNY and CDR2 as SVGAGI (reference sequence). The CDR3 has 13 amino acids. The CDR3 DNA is TGTGCCAGCACCCCAGGGAGTAACTATGGCTACACCTTC. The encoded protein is CASTPGSNYGYTF.

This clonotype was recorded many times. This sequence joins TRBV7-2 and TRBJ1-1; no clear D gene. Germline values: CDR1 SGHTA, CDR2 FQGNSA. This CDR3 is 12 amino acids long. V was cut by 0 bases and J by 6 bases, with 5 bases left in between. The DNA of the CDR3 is TGTGCCAGCAGCTTAGCGAAACCTGAAGCTTTCTTT. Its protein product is CASSLAKPEAFF.

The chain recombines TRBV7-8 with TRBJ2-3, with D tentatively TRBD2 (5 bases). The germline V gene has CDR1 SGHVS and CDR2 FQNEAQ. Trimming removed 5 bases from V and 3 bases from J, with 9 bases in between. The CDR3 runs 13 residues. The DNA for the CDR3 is TGTGCCAGCAGCAGACCGGGGACAGATACGCAGTATTTT. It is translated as CASSRPGTDTQYF. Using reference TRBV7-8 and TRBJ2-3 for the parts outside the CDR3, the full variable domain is GAGVSQSPRYKVAKRGQDVALRCDPISGHVSLFWYQQALGQGPEFLTYFQNEAQLDKSGLPSDRFFAERPEGSVSTLKIQRTQQEDSAVYLCASSRPGTDTQYFGPGTRLTVL.

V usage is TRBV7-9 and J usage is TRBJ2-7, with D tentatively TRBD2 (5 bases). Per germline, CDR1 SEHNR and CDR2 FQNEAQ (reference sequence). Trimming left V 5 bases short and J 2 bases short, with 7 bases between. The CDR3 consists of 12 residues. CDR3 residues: CASSPGAYEQYF. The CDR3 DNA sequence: TGTGCCAGCAGCCCCGGGGCCTACGAGCAGTACTTC.

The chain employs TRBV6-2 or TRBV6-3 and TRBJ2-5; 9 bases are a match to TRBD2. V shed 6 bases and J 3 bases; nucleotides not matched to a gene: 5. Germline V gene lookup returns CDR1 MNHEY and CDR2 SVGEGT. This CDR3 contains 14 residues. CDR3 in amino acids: CASRNRLAEETQYF. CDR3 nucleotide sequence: TGTGCCAGCAGAAACCGACTAGCGGAAGAGACCCAGTACTTC.

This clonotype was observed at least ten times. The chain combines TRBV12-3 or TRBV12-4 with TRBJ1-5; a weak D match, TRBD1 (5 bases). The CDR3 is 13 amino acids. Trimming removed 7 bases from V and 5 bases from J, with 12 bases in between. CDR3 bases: TGTGCCAGCACCACAGCGGGGGATCAGCCCCAGCATTTT. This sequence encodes CASTTAGDQPQHF.

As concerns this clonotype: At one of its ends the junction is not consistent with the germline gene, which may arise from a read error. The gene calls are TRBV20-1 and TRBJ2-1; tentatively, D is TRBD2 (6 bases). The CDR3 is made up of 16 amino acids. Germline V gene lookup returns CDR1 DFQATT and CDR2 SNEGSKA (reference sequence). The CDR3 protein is CGARDRAGWDSPRQFF. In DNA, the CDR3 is TGCGGTGCTAGAGATAGGGCGGGTTGGGACTCCCCACGGCAGTTCTTC.

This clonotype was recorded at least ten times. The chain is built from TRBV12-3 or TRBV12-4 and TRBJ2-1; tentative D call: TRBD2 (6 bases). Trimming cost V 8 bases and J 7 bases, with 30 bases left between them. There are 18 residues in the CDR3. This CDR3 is CASRGTRRLGLLRNEQFF. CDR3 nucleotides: TGTGCCAGCCGAGGGACTCGGCGTCTGGGATTATTAAGAAATGAGCAGTTCTTC.